This is a list of T cell receptor beta chains from one sample in a study of blood T cell repertoires in COVID-19. This table comes from immunoSEQ multiplex PCR, and its TCRdb copy is limited to in-frame clones, with some not included. The sample carries about 210,000 clones, approximately 80% recorded once. What was sequenced was peripheral blood. The receptor source for this set is a man aged 40-49 years who had recovered from COVID-19. The CDR3 runs from the conserved cysteine through the conserved F or W.

TRBJ2-1 TRBV25-1 CASSEKGASYNEQFF
TRBJ1-4 TRBV2 CASSDIWTGGEKLFF
TRBJ1-1 TRBV7-2 CASSLSRQNTEAFF
TRBJ2-5 TRBV24-1 CATSDSGGSTQYF
TRBJ2-1 TRBV29-1 CSVTTPSSYNEQFF
TRBJ1-4 TRBV5-6 CASSSQGATNEKLFF
TRBJ2-7 TRBV30 CAWSVGADPYEQYF
TRBJ2-1 TRBV27 CASATSGSYNEQFF
TRBJ2-1 TRBV6-4 CASSDSTSGEQFF
TRBJ1-4 TRBV6-1 CASSEGQKLFF
TRBJ1-1 TRBV5-1 CASSLGDLNTEAFF
TRBJ2-7 TRBV18 CASSPGTASSYEQYF
TRBJ1-1 TRBV19 CASADLNTEAFF
TRBJ1-6 TRBV9 CASSVVPGSPLHF
TRBJ2-3 TRBV9 CASSVGADTQYF
TRBJ1-3 TRBV6-5 CASSYSGQGYGNTIYF
TRBJ1-1 TRBV27 CASSARGQMNTEAFF
TRBJ2-3 TRBV6-2/TRBV6-3 CASSNPLDRLSPDTDTQYF